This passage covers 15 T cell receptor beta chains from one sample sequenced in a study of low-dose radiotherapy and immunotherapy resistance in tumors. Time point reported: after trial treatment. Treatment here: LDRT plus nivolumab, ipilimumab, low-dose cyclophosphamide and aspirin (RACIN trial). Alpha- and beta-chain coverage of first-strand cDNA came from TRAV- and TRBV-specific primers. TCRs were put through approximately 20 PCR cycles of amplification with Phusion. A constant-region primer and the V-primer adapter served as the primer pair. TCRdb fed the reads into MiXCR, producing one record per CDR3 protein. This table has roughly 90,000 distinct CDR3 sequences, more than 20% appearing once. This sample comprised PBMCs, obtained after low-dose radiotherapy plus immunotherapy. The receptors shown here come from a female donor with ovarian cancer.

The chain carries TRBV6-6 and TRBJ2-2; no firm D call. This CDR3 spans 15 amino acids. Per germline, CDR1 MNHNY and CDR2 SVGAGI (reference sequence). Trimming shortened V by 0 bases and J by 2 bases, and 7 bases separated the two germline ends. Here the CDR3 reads CASSYSWGNTGELFF. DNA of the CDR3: TGTGCCAGCAGTTACTCTTGGGGTAACACCGGGGAGCTGTTTTTT.

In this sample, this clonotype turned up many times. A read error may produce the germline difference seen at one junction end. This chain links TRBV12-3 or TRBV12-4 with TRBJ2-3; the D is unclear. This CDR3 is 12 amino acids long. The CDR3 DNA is TGTGCCAGCAGTCAGAGCACAGATACGCGGTATTTT. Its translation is CASSQSTDTRYF.

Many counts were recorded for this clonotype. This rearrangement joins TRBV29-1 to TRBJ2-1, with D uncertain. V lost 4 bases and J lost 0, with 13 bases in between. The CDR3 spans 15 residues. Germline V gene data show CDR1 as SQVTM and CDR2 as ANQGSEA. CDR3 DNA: TGCAGCGTTGGGACGCAACTAAACTCCTACAATGAGCAGTTCTTC. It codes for CSVGTQLNSYNEQFF.

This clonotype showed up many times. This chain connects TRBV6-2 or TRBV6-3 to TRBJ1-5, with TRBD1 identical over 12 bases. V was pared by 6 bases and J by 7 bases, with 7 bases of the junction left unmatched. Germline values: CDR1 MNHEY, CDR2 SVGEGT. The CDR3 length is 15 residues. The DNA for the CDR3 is TGTGCCAGCAGGCCGGGACAGGGGGCTTTCCAGCCCCAGCATTTT. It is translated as CASRPGQGAFQPQHF.

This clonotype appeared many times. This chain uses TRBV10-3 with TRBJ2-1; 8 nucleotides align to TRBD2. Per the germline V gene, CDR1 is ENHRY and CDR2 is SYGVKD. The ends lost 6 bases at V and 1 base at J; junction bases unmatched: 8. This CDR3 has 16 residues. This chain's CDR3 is CAISGSAGVSYNEQFF. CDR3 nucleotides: TGTGCCATCAGCGGGTCAGCGGGAGTGTCCTACAATGAGCAGTTCTTC.

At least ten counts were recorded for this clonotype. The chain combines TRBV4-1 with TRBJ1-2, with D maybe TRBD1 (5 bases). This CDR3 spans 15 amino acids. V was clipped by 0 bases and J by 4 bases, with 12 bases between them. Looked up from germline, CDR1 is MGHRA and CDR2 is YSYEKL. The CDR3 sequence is CASSQDQGLRYGYTF. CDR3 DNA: TGCGCCAGCAGCCAAGATCAGGGACTTCGCTATGGCTACACCTTC.

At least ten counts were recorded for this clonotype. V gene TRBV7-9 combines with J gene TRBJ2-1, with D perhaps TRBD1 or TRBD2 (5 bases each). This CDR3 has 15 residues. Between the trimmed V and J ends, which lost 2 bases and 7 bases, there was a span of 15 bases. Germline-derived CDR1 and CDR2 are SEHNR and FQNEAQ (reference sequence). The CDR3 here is CASSLTGTLGNEQFF. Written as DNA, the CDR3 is TGTGCCAGCAGCTTAACGGGGACCCTGGGTAATGAGCAGTTCTTC.

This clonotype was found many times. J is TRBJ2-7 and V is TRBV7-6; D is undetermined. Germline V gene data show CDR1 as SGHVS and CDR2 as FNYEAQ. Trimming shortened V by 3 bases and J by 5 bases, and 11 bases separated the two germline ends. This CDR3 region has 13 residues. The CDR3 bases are TGTGCCAGCAGCTTGACCCCAACCCACGAGCAGTACTTC. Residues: CASSLTPTHEQYF.

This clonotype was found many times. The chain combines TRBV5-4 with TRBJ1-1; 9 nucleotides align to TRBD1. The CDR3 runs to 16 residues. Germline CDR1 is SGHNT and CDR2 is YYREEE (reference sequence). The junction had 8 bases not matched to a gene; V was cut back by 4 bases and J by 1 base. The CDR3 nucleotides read TGTGCCAGCAGCCCCTCTTGGGACAGGGCGAACACTGAAGCTTTCTTT. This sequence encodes CASSPSWDRANTEAFF.

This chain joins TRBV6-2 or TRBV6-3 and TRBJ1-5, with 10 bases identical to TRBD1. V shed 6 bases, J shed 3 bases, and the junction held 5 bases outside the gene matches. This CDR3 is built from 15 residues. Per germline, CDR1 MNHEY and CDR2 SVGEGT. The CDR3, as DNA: TGTGCCAGCAGCCAGGACAGGGGGGACAATCAGCCCCAGCATTTT. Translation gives CASSQDRGDNQPQHF.

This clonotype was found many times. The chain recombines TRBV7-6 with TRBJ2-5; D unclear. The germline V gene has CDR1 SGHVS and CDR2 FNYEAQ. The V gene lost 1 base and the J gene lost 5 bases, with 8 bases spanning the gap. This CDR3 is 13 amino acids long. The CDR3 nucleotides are TGTGCCAGCAGCTTAGATGAGTACGAGACCCAGTACTTC. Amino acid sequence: CASSLDEYETQYF. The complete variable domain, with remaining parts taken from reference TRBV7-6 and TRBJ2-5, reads GAGVSQSPRYKVTKRGQDVALRCDPISGHVSLYWYRQALGQGPEFLTYFNYEAQQDKSGLPNDRFSAERPEGSISTLTIQRTEQRDSAMYRCASSLDEYETQYFGPGTRLLVL.

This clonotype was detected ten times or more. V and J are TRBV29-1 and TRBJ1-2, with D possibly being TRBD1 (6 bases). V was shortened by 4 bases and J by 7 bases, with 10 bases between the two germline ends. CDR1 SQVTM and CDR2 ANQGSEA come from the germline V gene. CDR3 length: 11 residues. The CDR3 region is CSVAQGLGYTF. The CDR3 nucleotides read TGCAGCGTTGCACAGGGCCTTGGCTACACCTTC. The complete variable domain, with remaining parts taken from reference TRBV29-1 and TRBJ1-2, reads SAVISQKPSRDICQRGTSLTIQCQVDSQVTMMFWYRQQPGQSLTLIATANQGSEATYESGFVIDKFPISRPNLTFSTLTVSNMSPEDSSIYLCSVAQGLGYTFGSGTRLTVV.

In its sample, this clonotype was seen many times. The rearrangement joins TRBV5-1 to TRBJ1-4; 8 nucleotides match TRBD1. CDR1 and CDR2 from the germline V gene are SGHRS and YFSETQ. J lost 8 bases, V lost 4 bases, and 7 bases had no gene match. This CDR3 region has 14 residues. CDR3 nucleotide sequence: TGCGCCAGCAGCCTCGGGACAGGAGAGGAAAAACTGTTTTTT. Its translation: CASSLGTGEEKLFF.

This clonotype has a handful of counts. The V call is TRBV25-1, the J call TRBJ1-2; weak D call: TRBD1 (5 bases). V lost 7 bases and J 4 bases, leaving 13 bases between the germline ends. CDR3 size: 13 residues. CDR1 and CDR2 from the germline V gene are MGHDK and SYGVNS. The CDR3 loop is CASTKGVTYGYTF. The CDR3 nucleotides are TGTGCCAGCACAAAAGGGGTTACCTATGGCTACACCTTC.

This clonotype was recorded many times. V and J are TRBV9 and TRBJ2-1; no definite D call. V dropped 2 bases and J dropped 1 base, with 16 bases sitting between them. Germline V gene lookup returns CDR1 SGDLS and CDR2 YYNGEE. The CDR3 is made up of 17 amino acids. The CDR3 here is CASSVNPEPGSYNEQFF. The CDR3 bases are TGTGCCAGCAGCGTGAATCCCGAACCCGGATCCTACAATGAGCAGTTCTTC.